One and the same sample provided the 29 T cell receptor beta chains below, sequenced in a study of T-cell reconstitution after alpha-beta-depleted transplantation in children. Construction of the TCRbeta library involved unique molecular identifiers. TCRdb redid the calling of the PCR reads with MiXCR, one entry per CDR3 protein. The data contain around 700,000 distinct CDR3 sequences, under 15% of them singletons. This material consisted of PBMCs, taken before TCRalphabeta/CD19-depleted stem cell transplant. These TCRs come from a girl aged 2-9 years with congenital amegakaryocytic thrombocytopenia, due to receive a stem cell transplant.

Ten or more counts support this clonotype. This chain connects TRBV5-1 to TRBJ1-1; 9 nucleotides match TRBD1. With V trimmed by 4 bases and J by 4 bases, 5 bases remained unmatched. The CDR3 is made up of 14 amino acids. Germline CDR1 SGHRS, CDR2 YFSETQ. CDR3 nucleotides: TGCGCCAGCAGCGGAACAGGGGGCAGCACTGAAGCTTTCTTT. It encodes CASSGTGGSTEAFF.

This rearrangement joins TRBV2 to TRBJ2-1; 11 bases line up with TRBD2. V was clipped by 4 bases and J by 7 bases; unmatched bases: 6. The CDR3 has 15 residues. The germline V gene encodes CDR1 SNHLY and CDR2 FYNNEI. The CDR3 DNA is TGTGCCAGCAGTGGGGAGACTAGCGGGACAAATGAGCAGTTCTTC. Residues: CASSGETSGTNEQFF.

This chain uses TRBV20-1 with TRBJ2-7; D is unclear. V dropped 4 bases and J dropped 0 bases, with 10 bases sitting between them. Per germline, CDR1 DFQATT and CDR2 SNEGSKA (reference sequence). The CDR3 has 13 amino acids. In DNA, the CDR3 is TGCAGTGCTACTCAGGCGAACTCCTACGAGCAGTACTTC. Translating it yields CSATQANSYEQYF.

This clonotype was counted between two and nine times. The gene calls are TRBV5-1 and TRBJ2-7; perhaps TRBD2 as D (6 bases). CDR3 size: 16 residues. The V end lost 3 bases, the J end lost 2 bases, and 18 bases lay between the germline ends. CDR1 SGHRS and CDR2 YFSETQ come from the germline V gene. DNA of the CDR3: TGCGCCAGCAGCTCAAATCTGGACTACAATACCTACGAGCAGTACTTC. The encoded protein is CASSSNLDYNTYEQYF.

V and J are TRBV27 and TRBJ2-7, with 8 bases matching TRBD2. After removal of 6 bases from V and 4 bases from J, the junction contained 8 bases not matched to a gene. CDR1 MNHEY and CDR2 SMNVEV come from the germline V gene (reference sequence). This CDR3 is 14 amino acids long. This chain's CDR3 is CASRPGLVWYEQYF. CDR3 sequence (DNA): TGTGCCAGCAGACCGGGACTAGTTTGGTACGAGCAGTACTTC.

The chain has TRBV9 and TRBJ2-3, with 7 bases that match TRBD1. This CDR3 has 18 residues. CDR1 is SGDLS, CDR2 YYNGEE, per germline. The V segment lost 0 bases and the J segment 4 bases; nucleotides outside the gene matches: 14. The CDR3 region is CASSVAPDPPGGSDTQYF. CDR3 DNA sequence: TGTGCCAGCAGCGTAGCTCCCGACCCTCCAGGGGGTTCAGATACGCAGTATTTT. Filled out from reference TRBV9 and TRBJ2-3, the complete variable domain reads DSGVTQTPKHLITATGQRVTLRCSPRSGDLSVYWYQQSLDQGLQFLIQYYNGEERAKGNILERFSAQQFPDLHSELNLSSLELGDSALYFCASSVAPDPPGGSDTQYFGPGTRLTVL.

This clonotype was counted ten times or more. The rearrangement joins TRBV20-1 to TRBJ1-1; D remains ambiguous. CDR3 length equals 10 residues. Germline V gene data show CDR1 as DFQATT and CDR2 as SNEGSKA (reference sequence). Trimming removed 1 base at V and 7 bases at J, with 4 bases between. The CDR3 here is CSARGLEAFF. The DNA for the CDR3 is TGCAGTGCTAGAGGACTTGAAGCTTTCTTT.

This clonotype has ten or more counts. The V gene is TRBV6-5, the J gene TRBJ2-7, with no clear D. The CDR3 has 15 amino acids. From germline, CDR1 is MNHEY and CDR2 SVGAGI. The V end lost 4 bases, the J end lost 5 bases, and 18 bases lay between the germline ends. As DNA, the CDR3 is TGTGCCAGCAGTTCGACATCGGAGCCCTTTAACGAGCAGTACTTC. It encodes CASSSTSEPFNEQYF.

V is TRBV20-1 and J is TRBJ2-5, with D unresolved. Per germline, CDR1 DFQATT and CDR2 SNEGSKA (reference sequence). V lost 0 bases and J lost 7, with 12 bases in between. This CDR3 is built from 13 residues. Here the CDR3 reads CSARDRSRATQYF. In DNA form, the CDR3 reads TGCAGTGCTAGAGACCGGAGTCGCGCGACCCAGTACTTC.

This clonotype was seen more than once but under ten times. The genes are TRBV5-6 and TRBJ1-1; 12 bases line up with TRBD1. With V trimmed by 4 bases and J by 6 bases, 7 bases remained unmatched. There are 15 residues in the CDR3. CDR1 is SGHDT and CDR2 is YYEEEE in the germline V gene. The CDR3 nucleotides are TGTGCCAGCAGCCTTTGGGACAGGGGGCGGGCTGAAGCTTTCTTT. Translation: CASSLWDRGRAEAFF.

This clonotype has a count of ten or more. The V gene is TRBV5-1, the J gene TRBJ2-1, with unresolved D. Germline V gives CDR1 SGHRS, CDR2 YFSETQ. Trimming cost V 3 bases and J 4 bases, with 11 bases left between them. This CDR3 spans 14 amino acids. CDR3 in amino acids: CASSSGIGYNEQFF. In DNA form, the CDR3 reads TGCGCCAGCAGCTCGGGCATCGGGTACAATGAGCAGTTCTTC.

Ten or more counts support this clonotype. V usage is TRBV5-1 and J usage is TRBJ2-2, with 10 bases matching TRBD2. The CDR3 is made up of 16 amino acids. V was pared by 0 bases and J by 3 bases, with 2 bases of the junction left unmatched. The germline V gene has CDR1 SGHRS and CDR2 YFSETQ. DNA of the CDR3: TGCGCCAGCAGCTTGGTACTAGCGGGATACACCGGGGAGCTGTTTTTT. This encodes CASSLVLAGYTGELFF.

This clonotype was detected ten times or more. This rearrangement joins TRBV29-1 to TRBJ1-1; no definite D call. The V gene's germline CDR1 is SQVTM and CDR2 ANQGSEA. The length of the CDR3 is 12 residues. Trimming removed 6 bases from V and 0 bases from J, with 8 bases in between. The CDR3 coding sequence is TGCAGCGTATTGGATATGAACACTGAAGCTTTCTTT. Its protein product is CSVLDMNTEAFF.

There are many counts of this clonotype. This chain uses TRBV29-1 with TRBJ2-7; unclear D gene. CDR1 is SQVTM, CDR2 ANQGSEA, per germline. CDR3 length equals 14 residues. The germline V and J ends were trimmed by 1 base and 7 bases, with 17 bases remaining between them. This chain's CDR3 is CSVEGGKGLREQYF. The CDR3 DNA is TGCAGCGTTGAAGGGGGTAAGGGCCTAAGAGAGCAGTACTTC.

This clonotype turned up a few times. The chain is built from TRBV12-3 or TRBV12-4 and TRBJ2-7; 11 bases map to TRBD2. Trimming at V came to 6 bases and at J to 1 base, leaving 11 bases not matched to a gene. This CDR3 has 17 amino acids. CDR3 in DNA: TGTGCCAGCAGGTCACTAGCGGGAGAGGGGGGATCCTACGAGCAGTACTTC. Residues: CASRSLAGEGGSYEQYF.

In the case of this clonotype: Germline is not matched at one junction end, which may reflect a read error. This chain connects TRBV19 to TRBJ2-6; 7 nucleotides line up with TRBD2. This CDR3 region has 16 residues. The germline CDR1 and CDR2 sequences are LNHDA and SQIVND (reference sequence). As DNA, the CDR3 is TGTGCCATTAGTCCTAGCGGAGTCTCTGGGGCCAACGTCCTGACTTTC. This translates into CAISPSGVSGANVLTF. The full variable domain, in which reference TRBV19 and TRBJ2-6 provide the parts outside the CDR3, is DGGITQSPKYLFRKEGQNVTLSCEQNLNHDAMYWYRQDPGQGLRLIYYSQIVNDFQKGDIAEGYSVSREKKESFPLTVTSAQKNPTAFYLCAISPSGVSGANVLTFGAGSRLTVL.

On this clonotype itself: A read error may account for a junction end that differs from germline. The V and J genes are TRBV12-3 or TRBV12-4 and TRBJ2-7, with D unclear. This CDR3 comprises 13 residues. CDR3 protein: CASSLAGGIVGDF. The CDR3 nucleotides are TGTGCCAGCAGTTTGGCTGGCGGTATTGTTGGGGACTTC.

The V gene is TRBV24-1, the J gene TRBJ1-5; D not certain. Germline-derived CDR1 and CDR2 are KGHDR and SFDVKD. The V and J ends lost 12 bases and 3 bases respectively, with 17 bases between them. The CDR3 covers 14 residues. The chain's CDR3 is CAGLNGQFNQPQHF. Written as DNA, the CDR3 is TGTGCCGGACTCAACGGGCAATTCAATCAGCCCCAGCATTTT.

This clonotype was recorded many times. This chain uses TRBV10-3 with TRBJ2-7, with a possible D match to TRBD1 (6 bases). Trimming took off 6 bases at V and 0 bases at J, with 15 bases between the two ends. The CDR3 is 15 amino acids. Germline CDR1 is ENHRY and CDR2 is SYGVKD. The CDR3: CAIRDGTWSSYEQYF. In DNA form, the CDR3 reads TGTGCCATCAGGGACGGGACATGGAGCTCCTACGAGCAGTACTTC.

DNA of the CDR3: TGTGCCAGCCCCTTGGATCGCGGACCCACCATTCAGTACTTC. It specifies CASPLDRGPTIQYF. The chain uses TRBV5-5 and TRBJ2-4; no firm D call. V dropped 7 bases and J dropped 9 bases, with 20 bases sitting between them. Germline loops: CDR1 SGHKS, CDR2 YYEKEE (reference sequence). The CDR3 totals 14 residues.

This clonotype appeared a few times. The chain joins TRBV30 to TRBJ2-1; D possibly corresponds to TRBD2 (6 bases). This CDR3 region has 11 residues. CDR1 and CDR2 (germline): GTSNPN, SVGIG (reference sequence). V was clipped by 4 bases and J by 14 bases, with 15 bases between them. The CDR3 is CAWNGGHGEFF. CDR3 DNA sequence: TGTGCCTGGAACGGGGGTCATGGGGAGTTCTTC. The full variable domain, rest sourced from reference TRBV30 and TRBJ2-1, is SQTIHQWPATLVQPVGSPLSLECTVEGTSNPNLYWYRQAAGRGLQLLFYSVGIGQISSEVPQNLSASRPQDRQFILSSKKLLLSDSGFYLCAWNGGHGEFFGPGTRLTVL.

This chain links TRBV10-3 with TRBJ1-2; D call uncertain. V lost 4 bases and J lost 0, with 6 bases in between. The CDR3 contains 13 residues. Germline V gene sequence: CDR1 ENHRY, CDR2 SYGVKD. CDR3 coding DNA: TGTGCCATCAGTGCGGATCCTAACTATGGCTACACCTTC. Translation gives CAISADPNYGYTF.

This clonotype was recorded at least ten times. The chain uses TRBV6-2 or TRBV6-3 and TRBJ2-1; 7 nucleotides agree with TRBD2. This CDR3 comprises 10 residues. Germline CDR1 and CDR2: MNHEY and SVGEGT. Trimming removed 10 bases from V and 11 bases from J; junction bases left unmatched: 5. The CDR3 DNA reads TGTGCCACCTGGGAGGGGAAGCAGTTCTTC. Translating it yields CATWEGKQFF.

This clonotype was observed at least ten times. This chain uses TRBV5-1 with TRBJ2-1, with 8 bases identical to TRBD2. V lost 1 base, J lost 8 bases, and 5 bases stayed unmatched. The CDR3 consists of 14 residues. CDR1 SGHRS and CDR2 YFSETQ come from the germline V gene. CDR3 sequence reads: CASSLSGREDEQFF. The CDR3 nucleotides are TGCGCCAGCAGCTTGAGCGGGAGAGAAGATGAGCAGTTCTTC.

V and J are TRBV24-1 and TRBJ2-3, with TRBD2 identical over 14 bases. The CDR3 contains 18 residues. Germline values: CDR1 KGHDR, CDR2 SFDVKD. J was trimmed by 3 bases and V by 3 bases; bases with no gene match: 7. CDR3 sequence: CATSDRAGLAGGTDTQYF. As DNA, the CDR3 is TGTGCCACCAGTGATAGAGCAGGACTAGCGGGAGGAACAGATACGCAGTATTTT.

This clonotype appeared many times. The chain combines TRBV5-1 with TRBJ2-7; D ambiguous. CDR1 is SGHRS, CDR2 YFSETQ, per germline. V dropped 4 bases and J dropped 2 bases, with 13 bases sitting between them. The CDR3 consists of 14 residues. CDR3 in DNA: TGCGCCAGCAGCCTGCACGACGGAGCCTACGAGCAGTACTTC. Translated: CASSLHDGAYEQYF.

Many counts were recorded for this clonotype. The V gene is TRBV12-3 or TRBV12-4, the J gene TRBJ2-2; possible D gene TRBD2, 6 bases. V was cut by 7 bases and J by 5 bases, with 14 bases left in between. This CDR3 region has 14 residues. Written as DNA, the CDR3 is TGTGCCAGCAAGGCAGGGACTTGGACCGGGGAGCTGTTTTTT. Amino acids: CASKAGTWTGELFF.

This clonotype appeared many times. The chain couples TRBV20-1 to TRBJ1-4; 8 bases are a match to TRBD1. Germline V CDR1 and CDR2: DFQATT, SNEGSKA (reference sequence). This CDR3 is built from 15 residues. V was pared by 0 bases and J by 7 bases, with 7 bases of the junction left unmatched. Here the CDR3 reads CSARDPGQGVEKLFF. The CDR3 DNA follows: TGCAGTGCTAGAGATCCAGGACAGGGCGTTGAAAAACTGTTTTTT.

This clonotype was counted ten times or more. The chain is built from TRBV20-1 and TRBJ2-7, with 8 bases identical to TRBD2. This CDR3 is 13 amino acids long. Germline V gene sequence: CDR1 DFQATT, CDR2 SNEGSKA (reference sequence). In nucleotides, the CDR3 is TGCAGCGCCAGCGGGAGAAGAAGGTACGAGCAGTACTTC. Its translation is CSASGRRRYEQYF.